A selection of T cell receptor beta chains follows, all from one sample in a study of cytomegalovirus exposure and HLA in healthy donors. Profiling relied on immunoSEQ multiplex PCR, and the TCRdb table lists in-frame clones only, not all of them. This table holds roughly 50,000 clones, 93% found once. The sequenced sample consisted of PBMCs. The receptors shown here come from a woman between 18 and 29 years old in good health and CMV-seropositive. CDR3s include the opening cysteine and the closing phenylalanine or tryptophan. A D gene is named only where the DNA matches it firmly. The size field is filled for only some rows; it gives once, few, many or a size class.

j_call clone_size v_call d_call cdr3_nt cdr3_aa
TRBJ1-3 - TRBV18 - TGTGCCAGCTCAGAAGAAACAGGGCTCACCATATATTTT CASSEETGLTIYF
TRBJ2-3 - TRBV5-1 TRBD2 TGCGCCAGCAGCTTGGAACTAGCGGGGAGCACAGATACGCAGTATTTT CASSLELAGSTDTQYF
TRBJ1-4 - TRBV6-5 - TGTGCCAGCAGATTTAACCAGGGTAATGAAAAACTGTTTTTT CASRFNQGNEKLFF
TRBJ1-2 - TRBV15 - TGTGCCACCAGCAGACAGTTTAACTATGGCTACACCTTC CATSRQFNYGYTF
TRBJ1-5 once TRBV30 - TGTGCCTTCCAGGGCGGCAATCAGCCCCAGCATTTT CAFQGGNQPQHF
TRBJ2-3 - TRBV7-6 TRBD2 TGTGCCAGCAGCTCATGGACTAGCGGAAGCACAGATACGCAGTATTTT CASSSWTSGSTDTQYF
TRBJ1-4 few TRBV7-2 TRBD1 TGTGCCAGCAGCTTAAACCCAGGGGGCGCATACAATGAAAAACTGTTTTTT CASSLNPGGAYNEKLFF
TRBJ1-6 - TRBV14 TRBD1 TGTGCCAGCAGCATCCAGGGGGCACCCCTCCACTTT CASSIQGAPLHF
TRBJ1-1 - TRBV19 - TGTGCCAGTAGTAGTCGCACTTCGGGACACCAGTGGAACACTGAAGCTTTCTTT CASSSRTSGHQWNTEAFF
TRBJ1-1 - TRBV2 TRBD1 TGTGCCAGCAGTGGGGGACAGGGGAACACTGAAGCTTTCTTT CASSGGQGNTEAFF
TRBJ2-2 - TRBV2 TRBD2 TGTGCCAGCAGTAGCGAGCGGGGCACCGGGGAGCTGTTTTTT CASSSERGTGELFF
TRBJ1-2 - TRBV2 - TGTGCCAGAACAGATGGCTACACCTTC CARTDGYTF
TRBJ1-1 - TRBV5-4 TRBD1 TGTGCCAGCACCTGGGGACAGGGGATGAGGAACACTGAAGCTTTCTTT CASTWGQGMRNTEAFF
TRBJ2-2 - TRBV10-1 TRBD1 TGCGCCAGCAGTGAATGGACAGGGACCGGGGAGCTGTTTTTT CASSEWTGTGELFF
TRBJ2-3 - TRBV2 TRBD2 TGTGCCAGCAGTGAACTTACACTGACTAGCGGGGGGGCTTATACGCAGTATTTT CASSELTLTSGGAYTQYF
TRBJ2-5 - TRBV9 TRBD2 TGTGCCAGCACCGCAGGGGCGGGGGGCCTTCAAGAGACCCAGTACTTC CASTAGAGGLQETQYF
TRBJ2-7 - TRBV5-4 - TGTGCCAGCAGCTCGGGACTGAGCTCCTACGAGCAGTACTTC CASSSGLSSYEQYF
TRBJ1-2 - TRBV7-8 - TGTGCCAGCAGCTTAGCAATTTCAGGATTAAACGGCCGCTACACCTTC CASSLAISGLNGRYTF
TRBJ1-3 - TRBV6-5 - TGTGCCAGCAGTTACTCGAGGGCAGGGGTTGGAAACACCATATATTTT CASSYSRAGVGNTIYF
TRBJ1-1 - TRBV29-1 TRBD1 TGCAGCGTTGAATTGCAGGGGGGAAACACTGAAGCTTTCTTT CSVELQGGNTEAFF
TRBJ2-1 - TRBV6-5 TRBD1 TGTGCCAGCACCGGGACAGCGCCCAATGAGCAGTTCTTC CASTGTAPNEQFF
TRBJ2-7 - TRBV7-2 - TGTGCCAGCAGCTTAGCCCACTCCACCTACGAGCAGTACTTC CASSLAHSTYEQYF
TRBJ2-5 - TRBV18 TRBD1 TGTGCCAGCCAAGTTGGACAGGGTCCGGAGACCCAGTACTTC CASQVGQGPETQYF
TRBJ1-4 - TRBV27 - TGTGCCAGCAGCCCTTCCGGGACACCGCCAACTAATGAAAAACTGTTTTTT CASSPSGTPPTNEKLFF
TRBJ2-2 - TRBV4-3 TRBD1 TGCGCCAGCAGCCAAGATGTGGGGACAGGGAGAACCGGGGAGCTGTTTTTT CASSQDVGTGRTGELFF
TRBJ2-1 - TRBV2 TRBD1 TGTGCCAGCAGAATGGGACAGGGGGCCAACAATGAGCAGTTCTTC CASRMGQGANNEQFF
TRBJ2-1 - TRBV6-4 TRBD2 TGTGCCAGCGGGTCTGGTAGCGGGGGGGCCCATGAGCAGTTCTTC CASGSGSGGAHEQFF
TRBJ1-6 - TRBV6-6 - TGTGCCAGCAGTGACGGACGGGGGGATTCACCCCTCCACTTT CASSDGRGDSPLHF
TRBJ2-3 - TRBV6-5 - TGTGCCAGCAGTTTATCAGAGGGCGGCACAGATACGCAGTATTTT CASSLSEGGTDTQYF
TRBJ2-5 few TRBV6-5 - TGTGCCAGCAGTTCCCAGGCCCAAGAGACCCAGTACTTC CASSSQAQETQYF
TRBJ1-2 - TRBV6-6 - TGTGCCAGCAGTTACATGGGAGGGGGGATCTATGGCTACACCTTC CASSYMGGGIYGYTF
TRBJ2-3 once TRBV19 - TGTGCCAGTAGTATCGAGGGAAATCACCGAGATACGCAGTATTTT CASSIEGNHRDTQYF
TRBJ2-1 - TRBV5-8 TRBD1 TGTGCCAGCAGCATTCCGGGACAGGGTGGGGGTATGGTGCAGTTCTTC CASSIPGQGGGMVQFF
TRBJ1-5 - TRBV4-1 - TGCGCCAGCAGCCCTCACAGGGACAGCAATCAGCCCCAGCATTTT CASSPHRDSNQPQHF
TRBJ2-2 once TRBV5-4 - TGTGCCAGCAGCTTGGGTCTGCGGGGGCGCGGGGAGCTGTTTTTT CASSLGLRGRGELFF
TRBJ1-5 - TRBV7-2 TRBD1 TGTGCCAGCAGATTGACAGGGGGGGGCAATCAGCCCCAGCATTTT CASRLTGGGNQPQHF
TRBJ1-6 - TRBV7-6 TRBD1 TGTGCCAGCAGCCCTCGGACAGGGAGGGATTCACCCCTCCACTTT CASSPRTGRDSPLHF
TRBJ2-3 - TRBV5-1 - TGCGCCAGCAGCTTGTTGGGGGAGGGGGGGCCCACAGATACGCAGTATTTT CASSLLGEGGPTDTQYF
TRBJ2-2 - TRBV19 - TGTGCCAGTAGTAAGGGGCAACAGAACACCGGGGAGCTGTTTTTT CASSKGQQNTGELFF
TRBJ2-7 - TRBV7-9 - TGTGCCAGCAGCTTAGCGCGCGGGGACTACGAGCAGTACTTC CASSLARGDYEQYF
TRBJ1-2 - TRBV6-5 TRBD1 TGTGCCAGCAGTTACTCGTATGCCGGGACAGGGTATGGCTACACCTTC CASSYSYAGTGYGYTF
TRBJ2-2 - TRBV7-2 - TGTGCCAGCAGCTTCAGCTTAGCGGAGGGCTCGAACACCGGGGAGCTGTTTTTT CASSFSLAEGSNTGELFF
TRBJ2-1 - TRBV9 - TGTGCCAGCAGCGTAACGATTCTAGCGGACAGCTACAATGAGCAGTTCTTC CASSVTILADSYNEQFF
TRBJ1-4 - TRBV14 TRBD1 TGTGCCAGCAGCCCGAACAGGGGTGGAGAAAAACTGTTTTTT CASSPNRGGEKLFF
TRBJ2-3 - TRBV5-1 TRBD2 TGCGCCAGCAGTTCCTTAGCGGGGGGTAGCACAGATACGCAGTATTTT CASSSLAGGSTDTQYF
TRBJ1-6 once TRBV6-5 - TGTGCCAGCAGTTACTTTGCCAGGGTTGATTCACCCCTCCACTTT CASSYFARVDSPLHF
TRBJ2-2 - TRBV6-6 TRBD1 TGTGCCAGCACCCGACAGGGACCGAACACCGGGGAGCTGTTTTTT CASTRQGPNTGELFF
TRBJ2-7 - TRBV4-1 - TGCGCCAGCAGCCAAGTCCCAGGGGAATCCTACGAGCAGTACTTC CASSQVPGESYEQYF
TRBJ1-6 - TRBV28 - TGTGCCAGCAGACCGTCCACAAGCTCCTATAATTCACCCCTCCACTTT CASRPSTSSYNSPLHF
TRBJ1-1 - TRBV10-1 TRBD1 TGCGCCAGCAGTTTGACAGGGGAAGCTTTCTTT CASSLTGEAFF
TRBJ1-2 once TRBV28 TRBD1 TGTGCCAGCAGGCGGGGACAGATCTATGGCTACACCTTC CASRRGQIYGYTF
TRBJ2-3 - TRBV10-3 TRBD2 TGTGCCATCAGCGGTAGCGGGGGGATCACAGATACGCAGTATTTT CAISGSGGITDTQYF
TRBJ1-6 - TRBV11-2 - TGTGCCAGCAGCTTAGTAGGCGACAGACATTCACCCCTCCACTTT CASSLVGDRHSPLHF
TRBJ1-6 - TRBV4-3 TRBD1 TGCGCCAGCAGCCAAGGCGACAGGGTCGGATCACCCCTCCACTTT CASSQGDRVGSPLHF
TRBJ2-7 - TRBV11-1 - TGTGCCAGCAGCACGGACATCTCCTACGAGCAGTACTTC CASSTDISYEQYF
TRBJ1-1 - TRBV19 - TGTGCCAGTAGTATGAGGTTAGAGGGTGAAGCTTTCTTT CASSMRLEGEAFF
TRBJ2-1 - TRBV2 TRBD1 TGTGCCAGCAGTGCCGGGACAGTGAGCGAGCAGTTCTTC CASSAGTVSEQFF
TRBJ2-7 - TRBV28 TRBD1 TGTGCCAGCAGTCCACCGGGACAGACCTCCTACGAGCAGTACTTC CASSPPGQTSYEQYF
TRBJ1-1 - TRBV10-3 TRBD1 TGTGCCATCAGCGATGGGACAGGGGCGGCCAGGACTGAAGCTTTCTTT CAISDGTGAARTEAFF